One and the same sample provided the 32 T cell receptor beta chains below, sequenced in a study of shared clonotypes between healthy human individuals. Here immunoSEQ multiplex PCR was the method, and the copy in TCRdb shows in-frame clones only, minus some. The table lists 500,000 to 550,000 clones, roughly 95% of them singletons. The sequenced sample was naive CD4+ T cells sorted from blood. The subset: CD45RA+ positively selected. These receptor sequences come from a woman under 40 in good health.

The genes are TRBV2 and TRBJ1-2, with 8 bases aligning to TRBD1. Trimming at V came to 8 bases and at J to 9 bases, leaving 8 bases not matched to a gene. This CDR3 contains 12 residues. CDR1 SNHLY and CDR2 FYNNEI come from the germline V gene. The chain's CDR3 is CASATGARSYTF. CDR3 DNA sequence: TGTGCCAGCGCGACAGGGGCCCGGAGCTACACCTTC.

In this sample, this clone turned up once. This chain joins TRBV2 and TRBJ1-1; D is ambiguous. The CDR3 sequence is 13 residues long. CDR1 and CDR2 from the germline V gene are SNHLY and FYNNEI. Trimming removed 4 bases from V and 4 bases from J, with 10 bases in between. As DNA, the CDR3 is TGTGCCAGCAGTGTCGGGAAGCGCACTGAAGCTTTCTTT. This encodes CASSVGKRTEAFF. The full variable domain, completed using reference TRBV2 and TRBJ1-1, is EPEVTQTPSHQVTQMGQEVILRCVPISNHLYFYWYRQILGQKVEFLVSFYNNEISEKSEIFDDQFSVERPDGSNFTLKIRSTKLEDSAMYFCASSVGKRTEAFFGQGTRLTVV.

This chain connects TRBV13 to TRBJ2-4, with D maybe TRBD1 (6 bases). Germline V gene sequence: CDR1 PRHDT, CDR2 FYEKMQ (reference sequence). The CDR3 consists of 15 residues. The ends were cut back, 2 bases at V and 1 base at J, with 9 bases in the middle. The CDR3 sequence: CASSLLGGAKNIQYF. The DNA for the CDR3 is TGTGCCAGCAGCTTACTTGGGGGCGCCAAAAACATTCAGTACTTC. Variable domain in full (rest from reference TRBV13 and TRBJ2-4): AAGVIQSPRHLIKEKRETATLKCYPIPRHDTVYWYQQGPGQDPQFLISFYEKMQSDKGSIPDRFSAQQFSDYHSELNMSSLELGDSALYFCASSLLGGAKNIQYFGAGTRLSVL.

The CDR3 reads CASSEHPGSDTQYF. In nucleotides, the CDR3 is TGTGCCAGCAGTGAACATCCGGGTTCAGATACGCAGTATTTT. V and J are TRBV2 and TRBJ2-3, with D uncertain. The V gene lost 2 bases and the J gene lost 4 bases, with 10 bases spanning the gap. Germline V CDR1 and CDR2: SNHLY, FYNNEI. The CDR3 runs 14 residues. Full variable domain (rest looked up from reference TRBV2 and TRBJ2-3): EPEVTQTPSHQVTQMGQEVILRCVPISNHLYFYWYRQILGQKVEFLVSFYNNEISEKSEIFDDQFSVERPDGSNFTLKIRSTKLEDSAMYFCASSEHPGSDTQYFGPGTRLTVL.

About this clone itself: This sample includes further DNA sequences coding for the same CDR3. The chain joins TRBV18 to TRBJ1-5; 7 nucleotides agree with TRBD1. V shed 3 bases and J 2 bases; nucleotides not matched to a gene: 4. Germline V gene sequence: CDR1 KGHSH, CDR2 LQKENI. The CDR3 runs 15 residues. The CDR3 region is CASSPPGGGNQPQHF. DNA for the CDR3: TGTGCCAGCTCACCCCCAGGGGGAGGCAATCAGCCCCAGCATTTT.

The J gene is TRBJ2-5, the V gene TRBV11-2; either TRBD1 or TRBD2 may fit D (5 bases each). Germline V gene sequence: CDR1 SGHAT, CDR2 FQNNGV. Trimming pared 5 bases from V and 3 bases from J, leaving 10 bases between. The CDR3 spans 13 residues. In nucleotides, the CDR3 is TGTGCCAGCAGCCGGGACCAGAAAGAGACCCAGTACTTC. This codes for CASSRDQKETQYF.

The V gene is TRBV27, the J gene TRBJ1-4, with 9 bases identical to TRBD1. Trimming cost V 3 bases and J 7 bases; bases outside gene matches: 3. The germline CDR1 and CDR2 sequences are MNHEY and SMNVEV (reference sequence). The length of the CDR3 is 14 residues. The CDR3 DNA sequence: TGTGCCAGCAGTTTGGGGACAGGGTCTGAAAAACTGTTTTTT. Encoded protein: CASSLGTGSEKLFF. Supplemented by reference TRBV27 and TRBJ1-4, the full variable domain reads EAQVTQNPRYLITVTGKKLTVTCSQNMNHEYMSWYRQDPGLGLRQIYYSMNVEVTDKGDVPEGYKVSRKEKRNFPLILESPSPNQTSLYFCASSLGTGSEKLFFGSGTQLSVL.

This clone appeared a single time. This sequence joins TRBV7-3 and TRBJ1-1; D possibly corresponds to TRBD1 (5 bases). V gave up 2 bases and J gave up 2 bases, with 12 bases separating them. Germline values: CDR1 SGHTA, CDR2 FQGTGA. The CDR3 has 15 amino acids. The CDR3 nucleotides read TGTGCCAGCAGCTTACTGGGGGGGACCAACACTGAAGCTTTCTTT. It is translated as CASSLLGGTNTEAFF.

In its sample, this clone was seen once. The V and J genes are TRBV6-1 and TRBJ1-1; 8 nucleotides align to TRBD1. J gave up 6 bases and V 6 bases, and 9 bases lay outside the gene matches. In germline, CDR1 is MNHNS, CDR2 SASEGT. The CDR3 consists of 14 residues. CDR3 in amino acids: CASSGTGQGAEAFF. DNA of the CDR3: TGTGCCAGCAGCGGTACTGGACAGGGCGCTGAAGCTTTCTTT.

The chain employs TRBV6-5 and TRBJ1-1; the D is unclear. V lost 3 bases to trimming and J lost 2 bases, with 16 bases between them. Germline lookup yields CDR1 MNHEY and CDR2 SVGAGI. This CDR3 region has 16 residues. The CDR3 reads CASSYSGSRVNTEAFF. The DNA of the CDR3 is TGTGCCAGCAGTTATTCGGGAAGCCGCGTAAACACTGAAGCTTTCTTT.

The CDR3 DNA reads TGTGCCATCAGCGGACGGAGCGCCCCATCCTACGAGCAGTACTTC. Amino acids: CAISGRSAPSYEQYF. The chain is built from TRBV10-3 and TRBJ2-7, with D hard to call. This CDR3 has 15 residues. V lost 6 bases, J lost 1 base, and 16 bases lay in between. Germline-derived CDR1 and CDR2 are ENHRY and SYGVKD.

The chain uses TRBV4-1 and TRBJ1-1, with D unclear. This CDR3 is built from 13 residues. Germline CDR1 and CDR2: MGHRA and YSYEKL. The V and J ends lost 1 base and 4 bases respectively, with 7 bases between them. The CDR3 here is CASSQGPGTEAFF. The DNA of the CDR3 is TGCGCCAGCAGCCAAGGCCCTGGCACTGAAGCTTTCTTT.

This chain joins TRBV18 and TRBJ1-1; D is unclear. Trimming left V 3 bases short and J 5 bases short, with 16 bases between. This CDR3 has 15 amino acids. From germline, CDR1 is KGHSH and CDR2 LQKENI. CDR3 bases: TGTGCCAGCTCACCCCCGCTGGTGCCGGTAACTGAAGCTTTCTTT. The encoded protein is CASSPPLVPVTEAFF.

Here the CDR3 DNA reads TGTGCCAGTAGAATGTCGACTTTCTTT. Its protein is CASRMSTFF. The chain employs TRBV19 and TRBJ1-1; D is undetermined. CDR1 LNHDA and CDR2 SQIVND come from the germline V gene (reference sequence). The V end lost 6 bases, the J end lost 12 bases, and 8 bases lay between the germline ends. The CDR3 has 9 amino acids.

The V call is TRBV28, the J call TRBJ2-4; 8 positions match TRBD1. The germline gives CDR1 MDHEN, CDR2 SYDVKM. V lost 5 bases, J lost 2 bases, and 11 bases stayed unmatched. This CDR3 has 17 amino acids. CDR3: CASSPRTGLGTKNIQYF. CDR3 nucleotides: TGTGCCAGCAGTCCCCGGACAGGGCTCGGGACCAAAAACATTCAGTACTTC.

This rearrangement joins TRBV7-9 to TRBJ2-3; 13 bases match TRBD2. The CDR3 consists of 16 residues. From germline, CDR1 is SEHNR and CDR2 FQNEAQ (reference sequence). With 3 bases clipped from V and 4 bases from J, the junction kept 4 bases outside the gene matches. The CDR3 here is CASSFWTSGRSDTQYF. The DNA of the CDR3 is TGTGCCAGCAGCTTTTGGACTAGCGGGAGATCAGATACGCAGTATTTT. Combining the CDR3 with reference TRBV7-9 and TRBJ2-3 gives the whole variable domain DTGVSQNPRHKITKRGQNVTFRCDPISEHNRLYWYRQTLGQGPEFLTYFQNEAQLEKSRLLSDRFSAERPKGSFSTLEIQRTEQGDSAMYLCASSFWTSGRSDTQYFGPGTRLTVL.

The V call is TRBV14, the J call TRBJ2-7; D gene ambiguous. Looked up from germline, CDR1 is SGHDN and CDR2 is FVKESK. Deletions cut 3 bases from V and 4 bases from J, with 10 bases between. This CDR3 is 13 amino acids long. In DNA form, the CDR3 reads TGTGCCAGCAGCCATCCCAACTCGTACGAGCAGTACTTC. It codes for CASSHPNSYEQYF.

J is TRBJ2-5 and V is TRBV2; D is unclear. CDR3 size: 12 residues. Germline values: CDR1 SNHLY, CDR2 FYNNEI. Trimming shortened V by 2 bases and J by 9 bases, and 10 bases separated the two germline ends. The CDR3 spells CASSEILKPQYF. CDR3 DNA sequence: TGTGCCAGCAGTGAAATCCTGAAGCCCCAGTACTTC.

J is TRBJ1-5 and V is TRBV28; D is unclear. The germline V gene has CDR1 MDHEN and CDR2 SYDVKM. This CDR3 has 14 residues. Trimming cost V 2 bases and J 3 bases, with 8 bases left between them. In DNA, the CDR3 is TGTGCCAGCAGTTTAGAGGCAGTCAATCAGCCCCAGCATTTT. Protein product: CASSLEAVNQPQHF.

The gene calls are TRBV11-2 and TRBJ1-2; D remains unclear. Trimming pared 4 bases from V and 8 bases from J, leaving 20 bases between. There are 15 residues in the CDR3. Germline V gives CDR1 SGHAT, CDR2 FQNNGV. This CDR3 reads CASSSPRQPPRGYTF. CDR3 DNA: TGTGCCAGCAGCTCCCCCAGGCAACCCCCTCGCGGCTACACCTTC.

The CDR3, as DNA: TGTGCCAGCAGTTTACGCCTGATCGGCAGCTACAATGAGCAGTTCTTC. This translates into CASSLRLIGSYNEQFF. The J gene is TRBJ2-1, the V gene TRBV28; no reliable D call. The germline V gene encodes CDR1 MDHEN and CDR2 SYDVKM. V lost 2 bases, J lost 3 bases, and 14 bases lay in between. This CDR3 spans 16 amino acids.

This clone was recorded only once. Other nucleotide sequences from this sample produce the same CDR3. The J gene is TRBJ2-1, the V gene TRBV5-1, with 11 bases fitting TRBD2. This CDR3 has 15 amino acids. Germline loops: CDR1 SGHRS, CDR2 YFSETQ. J lost 3 bases, V lost 4 bases, and 3 bases had no gene match. CDR3 in DNA: TGCGCCAGCAGCCCGGGGACTAGCGGCTACAATGAGCAGTTCTTC. It yields the protein CASSPGTSGYNEQFF.

The chain combines TRBV5-1 with TRBJ2-1; 9 bases line up with TRBD2. The CDR3 runs 15 residues. V lost 4 bases and J lost 6; bases outside the gene matches: 8. The germline V gene has CDR1 SGHRS and CDR2 YFSETQ. The chain's CDR3 is CASSVAGESFNEQFF. The DNA of the CDR3 is TGCGCCAGCAGCGTAGCGGGGGAAAGTTTCAATGAGCAGTTCTTC.

The CDR3, as DNA: TGTGCCACCAGCTCCTCCGGGATAGCCAAAAACATTCAGTACTTC. Translated, it gives CATSSSGIAKNIQYF. The chain employs TRBV15 and TRBJ2-4; D is perhaps TRBD2 (5 bases). This CDR3 has 15 residues. V lost 5 bases and J lost 0, with 11 bases in between. CDR1 is LNHNV, CDR2 YYDKDF, per germline (reference sequence).

The chain has TRBV6-1 and TRBJ1-1, with D hard to call. This CDR3 is built from 16 residues. Germline V gives CDR1 MNHNS, CDR2 SASEGT. V was clipped by 1 base and J by 5 bases, with 17 bases between them. CDR3 protein: CASSEGRVVRITEAFF. The DNA of the CDR3 is TGTGCCAGCAGTGAAGGACGGGTAGTAAGGATTACTGAAGCTTTCTTT.

The V and J genes are TRBV28 and TRBJ2-2; TRBD1 is a possible D gene (6 bases). The CDR3 contains 15 residues. The V end lost 6 bases, the J end lost 3 bases, and 14 bases lay between the germline ends. In germline, CDR1 is MDHEN, CDR2 SYDVKM. The CDR3 DNA reads as TGTGCCAGCAGCCCCGGGACACCACACACCGGGGAGCTGTTTTTT. As protein: CASSPGTPHTGELFF.

The CDR3 coding sequence is TGTGCCAGCTCACTTACGATGGGTGATGAGCAGTTCTTC. Residues: CASSLTMGDEQFF. The V call is TRBV18, the J call TRBJ2-1, with no clear D. This CDR3 comprises 13 residues. Germline V gene sequence: CDR1 KGHSH, CDR2 LQKENI. Trimming took off 4 bases at V and 8 bases at J, with 12 bases between the two ends.

V and J are TRBV5-1 and TRBJ2-2; D possibly corresponds to TRBD2 (6 bases). Germline loops: CDR1 SGHRS, CDR2 YFSETQ. This CDR3 has 14 amino acids. V was shortened by 0 bases and J by 6 bases, with 9 bases between the two germline ends. DNA of the CDR3: TGCGCCAGCAGCTTGGGTCCGGGAGCCGGGGAGCTGTTTTTT. Translation gives CASSLGPGAGELFF.

This chain connects TRBV29-1 to TRBJ1-1; D uncertain. Per germline, CDR1 SQVTM and CDR2 ANQGSEA. The CDR3 covers 14 residues. Trimming stripped 7 bases from V and 1 base from J, with 16 bases between. Here the CDR3 DNA reads TGCAGCGCCCGAGGAAGGCTGGCGAACACTGAAGCTTTCTTT. This translates into CSARGRLANTEAFF.

Remarks on this clone: Other DNA sequences in this sample translate to the same CDR3. The CDR3 DNA reads TGTGCCAGCTCACCAGGGCTAGCGGGTACCTACGAGCAGTACTTC. The encoded protein is CASSPGLAGTYEQYF. This sequence joins TRBV18 and TRBJ2-7, with 8 bases identical to TRBD2. This CDR3 contains 15 residues. Germline values: CDR1 KGHSH, CDR2 LQKENI. The ends lost 2 bases at V and 2 bases at J; junction bases unmatched: 5.

This clone was picked up a small number of times. The chain employs TRBV5-4 and TRBJ2-5; no clear D. V was cut by 0 bases and J by 1 base, with 4 bases left in between. CDR3 length equals 13 residues. Germline-derived CDR1 and CDR2 are SGHNT and YYREEE (reference sequence). CDR3 coding DNA: TGTGCCAGCAGCTTGGAGGCCCAAGAGACCCAGTACTTC. It specifies CASSLEAQETQYF.

V gene TRBV5-8 combines with J gene TRBJ2-2, with TRBD2 identical over 9 bases. V lost 5 bases, J lost 6 bases, and 14 bases stayed unmatched. Germline-derived CDR1 and CDR2 are SGHTS and YDEGEE. The CDR3 contains 17 residues. The CDR3 bases are TGTGCCAGCAGTCATCGTATAGCGGGGGTCCCCGCCGGGGAGCTGTTTTTT. Translating it yields CASSHRIAGVPAGELFF.